These 14 T cell receptor beta chains came from one sample sequenced in a study of blood T cell repertoires in COVID-19. The data were produced by immunoSEQ multiplex PCR, yet TCRdb's version contains in-frame clones alone and is incomplete. The sample carries about 370,000 clones, nearly 90% recorded once. Sequences were obtained from peripheral blood. These receptors all stem from a man aged 18 to 35 with active or convalescent COVID-19.

V and J are TRBV7-2 and TRBJ2-1; possible D gene TRBD2, 6 bases. Trimming took off 1 base at V and 8 bases at J, with 12 bases between the two ends. The CDR3 spans 14 residues. Germline assignment: CDR1 SGHTA and CDR2 FQGNSA. The CDR3 sequence is CASSLGWGGDEQFF. The CDR3 DNA sequence: TGTGCCAGCAGCTTAGGTTGGGGCGGGGATGAGCAGTTCTTC.

The chain uses TRBV28 and TRBJ1-2; 7 bases are a match to TRBD1. Germline V gene data show CDR1 as MDHEN and CDR2 as SYDVKM. The V gene end was trimmed by 5 bases and the J gene end by 2 bases; junction bases not matched to a gene: 11. The CDR3 consists of 16 residues. In DNA form, the CDR3 reads TGTGCCAGCAGTACAGGGGCCCCTGATCCAAACTATGGCTACACCTTC. It specifies CASSTGAPDPNYGYTF.

The V gene is TRBV7-3, the J gene TRBJ2-4; 10 bases agree with TRBD1. The CDR3 consists of 17 residues. V lost 5 bases, J lost 2 bases, and 9 bases stayed unmatched. Germline-derived CDR1 and CDR2 are SGHTA and FQGTGA. CDR3 DNA sequence: TGTGCCAGCAGCCAACACGGGACAGGGGATCCCAAAAACATTCAGTACTTC. It codes for CASSQHGTGDPKNIQYF.

Ten or more counts support this clone. The gene calls are TRBV28 and TRBJ2-3; D gene unclear. Germline loops: CDR1 MDHEN, CDR2 SYDVKM. The CDR3 runs 14 residues. Trimming took off 7 bases at V and 0 bases at J, with 11 bases between the two ends. The CDR3 nucleotides are TGTGCCAGCATGCCTAGGCCAAGCACAGATACGCAGTATTTT. The encoded protein is CASMPRPSTDTQYF.

CDR3 sequence reads: CASSQNYYEQYF. In DNA form, the CDR3 reads TGTGCCAGCAGCCAAAATTACTACGAGCAGTACTTC. The chain couples TRBV3-1 (or the pseudogene TRBV3-2) to TRBJ2-7; D is unclear. This CDR3 region has 12 residues. Germline assignment: CDR1 LGHDT and CDR2 YNNKEL (reference sequence). Deletions cut 2 bases from V and 3 bases from J, with 5 bases between.

V gene TRBV7-3 combines with J gene TRBJ1-5; maybe TRBD1 (5 bases). The CDR3 runs 14 residues. Looked up from germline, CDR1 is SGHTA and CDR2 is FQGTGA. V was shortened by 7 bases and J by 6 bases, with 16 bases between the two germline ends. The CDR3 region has the DNA TGTGCCAGCACCTCTGGCGGGGCCGGTCAGCCCCAGCATTTT. Its translation is CASTSGGAGQPQHF.

The chain uses TRBV24-1 and TRBJ1-5; D unclear. Trimming took 4 bases from V and 7 from J, leaving 7 bases between them. The germline V gene encodes CDR1 KGHDR and CDR2 SFDVKD. The CDR3 sequence is 12 residues long. As DNA, the CDR3 is TGTGCCACCAGTGAAGGGAGCCAGCCCCAGCATTTT. Its protein is CATSEGSQPQHF.

This chain connects TRBV6-5 to TRBJ2-4; D is perhaps TRBD1 (6 bases). The V gene's germline CDR1 is MNHEY and CDR2 SVGAGI. Trimming stripped 2 bases from V and 12 bases from J, with 11 bases between. The CDR3 covers 12 residues. The CDR3 reads CASSYRGIHQYF. The DNA for the CDR3 is TGTGCCAGCAGTTACAGGGGGATTCATCAGTACTTC.

V is TRBV19 and J is TRBJ2-1; D may be TRBD1 (6 bases). Trimming left V 6 bases short and J 1 base short, with 10 bases between. CDR3 size: 14 residues. In germline, CDR1 is LNHDA, CDR2 SQIVND (reference sequence). The CDR3 coding sequence is TGTGCCAGTAGACCCGACAGGTCCTACAATGAGCAGTTCTTC. Protein product: CASRPDRSYNEQFF.

In nucleotides, the CDR3 is TGTGCCACCATACGACAGGGCTCATATGGCTACACCTTC. Its translation: CATIRQGSYGYTF. The chain is built from TRBV19 and TRBJ1-2; 7 bases match TRBD1. With 10 bases clipped from V and 5 bases from J, the junction kept 10 bases outside the gene matches. CDR1 and CDR2 (germline): LNHDA, SQIVND (reference sequence). The CDR3 is 13 amino acids.

This sequence joins TRBV6-4 and TRBJ2-1; TRBD2 matches 10 bases. The CDR3 is made up of 15 amino acids. V dropped 6 bases and J dropped 10; count of bases not matched to a gene: 12. The germline V gene encodes CDR1 MRHNA and CDR2 SNTAGT. The CDR3 DNA reads as TGTGCCAGCAGAAGGACTAGCGGAGGCTGGGGGGAGCAGTTCTTC. Encoded protein: CASRRTSGGWGEQFF.

The V call is TRBV4-3, the J call TRBJ2-3; 9 bases line up with TRBD2. This CDR3 has 18 amino acids. Germline CDR1 reads LGHNA; CDR2 reads YSLEER. The V segment lost 4 bases and the J segment 0 bases; nucleotides outside the gene matches: 11. The CDR3 sequence is CASSPRLLSGRSTDTQYF. CDR3 nucleotide sequence: TGCGCCAGCAGCCCCCGTCTCCTTAGCGGGAGAAGCACAGATACGCAGTATTTT.

This clone was counted a few times. This chain uses TRBV5-5 with TRBJ2-1; 8 positions match TRBD1. With 2 bases clipped from V and 3 bases from J, the junction kept 1 base outside the gene matches. This CDR3 region has 14 residues. Germline V gene lookup returns CDR1 SGHKS and CDR2 YYEKEE (reference sequence). The DNA for the CDR3 is TGTGCCAGCAGCTTTGGGACAGGCTACAATGAGCAGTTCTTC. Protein: CASSFGTGYNEQFF.

The chain combines TRBV5-1 with TRBJ2-7; 8 bases agree with TRBD1. CDR3 length: 14 amino acids. Per the germline V gene, CDR1 is SGHRS and CDR2 is YFSETQ. The trim removed 5 bases at V and 6 bases at J, leaving 10 bases unmatched. CDR3 sequence reads: CASSSGQGNGEQYF. CDR3 nucleotides: TGCGCCAGCAGTAGCGGACAGGGTAATGGCGAGCAGTACTTC.